Here is one TCR beta chain with its context. Its antigen is currently unknown. This specimen belongs to a study of cytomegalovirus exposure and HLA in healthy donors. Germline CDR1 KGHSH, CDR2 LQKENI. CDR3 length: 14 residues. V gave up 3 bases and J gave up 2 bases; unmatched junction bases: 4. Study conclusions and caveats: It was reported in a later analysis that an Asian-associated ancestry cluster showed fewer N-insertions than the roughly 670-donor mean.

The PCR had 60 Vbeta and 13 Jbeta primers. The method was immunoSEQ multiplex PCR; TCRdb's version includes in-frame clones alone and lacks a portion of them. The table has 120,000 or so clones, over 65% seen once. Sequencing was carried out using PBMCs. This clonotype was sampled from a woman in her twenties or thirties in good health and CMV-seronegative. The chain employs TRBV18 and TRBJ2-7; 7 bases fit TRBD1. CDR3 DNA: TGTGCCAGCTCACCGGACAGGCTAGCCTACGAGCAGTACTTC. Encoded protein: CASSPDRLAYEQYF.